The 22 T cell receptor beta chains below all came from one sample that was sequenced in a study of T cell responses to AZD1222 COVID-19 vaccine. The assay was immunoSEQ multiplex PCR, and TCRdb's table has in-frame clones only and misses some. The repertoire includes 110,000 or so clones, 82% of them detected once, and 5% sits in the top ten. Specimen: peripheral blood, collected on day 0 of AZD1222 vaccination. The receptors derive from an adult in good health.

The chain has TRBV4-1 and TRBJ2-5; 8 bases align to TRBD2. V was pared by 7 bases and J by 7 bases, with 17 bases of the junction left unmatched. The V gene's germline CDR1 is MGHRA and CDR2 YSYEKL. There are 16 residues in the CDR3. The chain's CDR3 is CASTADGGAYSGTQYF. CDR3 nucleotides: TGCGCCAGCACTGCAGACGGGGGGGCGTATTCAGGGACCCAGTACTTC.

The chain employs TRBV24-1 and TRBJ1-1, with a weak D call TRBD1 (5 bases). With 0 bases removed from V and 7 bases from J, the gap between germline ends came to 17 bases. In germline, CDR1 is KGHDR, CDR2 SFDVKD. There are 16 residues in the CDR3. This CDR3 reads CATSDLRRTVRGEAFF. CDR3 sequence (DNA): TGTGCCACCAGTGATTTGCGACGGACGGTAAGGGGTGAAGCTTTCTTT.

V and J are TRBV19 and TRBJ2-7, with D perhaps assigned TRBD1 or TRBD2 (5 bases each). The CDR3 spans 13 residues. Trimming removed 2 bases at V and 4 bases at J, with 9 bases between. Per the germline V gene, CDR1 is LNHDA and CDR2 is SQIVND (reference sequence). The CDR3 sequence is CASSIRGVYEQYF. The CDR3 coding sequence is TGTGCCAGTAGTATAAGGGGAGTTTACGAGCAGTACTTC.

This chain joins TRBV9 and TRBJ1-2, with no clear D. This CDR3 is 14 amino acids long. Trimming took off 2 bases at V and 0 bases at J, with 8 bases between the two ends. Germline CDR1 and CDR2: SGDLS and YYNGEE. CDR3 amino acids: CASSVSRANYGYTF. The CDR3 bases are TGTGCCAGCAGCGTCAGCAGAGCTAACTATGGCTACACCTTC.

The chain couples TRBV6-4 to TRBJ2-7, with TRBD1 matching 9 bases. CDR1 MRHNA and CDR2 SNTAGT come from the germline V gene. Losses at the gene ends were 0 bases for V and 2 bases for J; bases not matched to a gene: 14. CDR3 length: 19 amino acids. The CDR3, as DNA: TGTGCCAGCAGTGACTCGAGGTGGGGACAGGGACCCAATACCTACGAGCAGTACTTC. This gives the protein CASSDSRWGQGPNTYEQYF.

In DNA, the CDR3 is TGTGCCAGCAGCCGCGACTTAGGGGGCCTTCATTCACCCCTCCACTTT. Protein product: CASSRDLGGLHSPLHF. J is TRBJ1-6 and V is TRBV11-2; 7 bases map to TRBD1. The CDR3 runs 16 residues. V was clipped by 5 bases and J by 8 bases; unmatched bases: 12. CDR1 is SGHAT, CDR2 FQNNGV, per germline.

This chain links TRBV2 with TRBJ2-3; 8 bases map to TRBD2. Trimming at V came to 5 bases and at J to 3 bases, leaving 7 bases not matched to a gene. The CDR3 spans 15 residues. Germline V gene lookup returns CDR1 SNHLY and CDR2 FYNNEI. This CDR3 reads CASSRAGERTDTQYF. CDR3 DNA sequence: TGTGCCAGCAGTCGAGCGGGGGAGAGGACAGATACGCAGTATTTT.

The rearrangement uses TRBV6-2 or TRBV6-3 and TRBJ2-1; D uncertain. The CDR3 runs to 13 residues. Trimming cost V 6 bases and J 4 bases, with 10 bases left between them. CDR1 and CDR2 (germline): MNHEY, SVGEGT. Here the CDR3 DNA reads TGTGCCAGCAGCCCGGTAGAGTACAATGAGCAGTTCTTC. Amino acid sequence: CASSPVEYNEQFF.

The chain employs TRBV28 and TRBJ1-1, with 7 positions matching TRBD1. CDR1 is MDHEN and CDR2 is SYDVKM in the germline V gene. CDR3 length: 15 amino acids. The J segment lost 6 bases and the V segment lost 5 bases, leaving 12 bases of the junction unmatched. The CDR3 region is CASSINRGGLAEAFF. In nucleotides, the CDR3 is TGTGCCAGCAGTATAAACAGGGGTGGGCTTGCTGAAGCTTTCTTT.

The V and J genes are TRBV19 and TRBJ2-7; D is ambiguous. CDR3 size: 15 residues. Trimming left V 7 bases short and J 2 bases short, with 18 bases between. Looked up from germline, CDR1 is LNHDA and CDR2 is SQIVND (reference sequence). CDR3 in amino acids: CASKPTGSPTYEQYF. CDR3 nucleotide sequence: TGTGCCAGTAAGCCGACCGGGTCCCCCACCTACGAGCAGTACTTC.

CDR3 region: CASSGISGGGGNTIYF. CDR3 DNA: TGTGCCAGCAGCGGAATCTCAGGGGGAGGAGGAAACACCATATATTTT. The V call is TRBV5-6, the J call TRBJ1-3, with 7 bases matching TRBD1. This CDR3 contains 16 residues. Germline assignment: CDR1 SGHDT and CDR2 YYEEEE. The ends lost 4 bases at V and 4 bases at J; junction bases unmatched: 11.

The V gene is TRBV5-4, the J gene TRBJ1-4; D unclear. The germline V gene encodes CDR1 SGHNT and CDR2 YYREEE (reference sequence). This CDR3 comprises 13 residues. V lost 4 bases, J lost 6 bases, and 10 bases lay in between. CDR3 residues: CASSRPTDEKLFF. The CDR3 DNA reads TGTGCCAGCAGCAGGCCCACGGATGAAAAACTGTTTTTT.

The V gene is TRBV19, the J gene TRBJ2-5; 12 bases agree with TRBD2. Losses at the gene ends were 3 bases for V and 2 bases for J; bases not matched to a gene: 1. The CDR3 has 15 residues. The germline V gene encodes CDR1 LNHDA and CDR2 SQIVND (reference sequence). This CDR3 is CASSILAGGQETQYF. In DNA, the CDR3 is TGTGCCAGTAGTATTCTAGCGGGGGGGCAAGAGACCCAGTACTTC.

J is TRBJ1-1 and V is TRBV12-3 or TRBV12-4; D is unresolved. The ends were cut back, 9 bases at V and 7 bases at J, with 18 bases in the middle. The CDR3 consists of 13 residues. CDR3 nucleotide sequence: TGTGCCAGTAGCCTAGGGCAGAACCTTGAAGCTTTCTTT. It specifies CASSLGQNLEAFF.

This clone was picked up a small number of times. This chain connects TRBV19 to TRBJ2-2; D possibly corresponds to TRBD1 (5 bases). V was pared by 3 bases and J by 8 bases, with 7 bases between. In germline, CDR1 is LNHDA, CDR2 SQIVND (reference sequence). The CDR3 has 12 amino acids. The CDR3 sequence: CASSIQGGELFF. As DNA, the CDR3 is TGTGCCAGTAGTATCCAGGGAGGGGAGCTGTTTTTT.

The chain joins TRBV7-9 to TRBJ2-3; D not resolved. The CDR3 runs to 17 residues. Trimming stripped 2 bases from V and 0 bases from J, with 15 bases between. Germline V gene data show CDR1 as SEHNR and CDR2 as FQNEAQ (reference sequence). CDR3 nucleotide sequence: TGTGCCAGCAGCTTACTCCGATTGGCCTCTAGCACAGATACGCAGTATTTT. Protein sequence: CASSLLRLASSTDTQYF.

The chain uses TRBV5-1 and TRBJ2-3, with D perhaps matching TRBD1 or TRBD2 (5 bases each). Germline assignment: CDR1 SGHRS and CDR2 YFSETQ. The length of the CDR3 is 16 residues. The V and J ends lost 2 bases and 5 bases respectively, with 18 bases between them. The CDR3 is CASSFNSPGTGDTQYF. The CDR3 region has the DNA TGCGCCAGCAGCTTCAATAGCCCCGGGACGGGAGATACGCAGTATTTT.

The rearrangement joins TRBV7-2 to TRBJ2-7; perhaps TRBD2 as D (6 bases). The germline gives CDR1 SGHTA, CDR2 FQGNSA. The CDR3 is 16 amino acids. The V and J ends lost 5 bases and 1 base respectively, with 18 bases between them. CDR3 in DNA: TGTGCCAGCAGCCCTCCTCGGGGCGGGAAATCCTACGAGCAGTACTTC. It is translated as CASSPPRGGKSYEQYF.

The chain is built from TRBV2 and TRBJ1-1; D gene unclear. The CDR3 sequence is 13 residues long. The germline gives CDR1 SNHLY, CDR2 FYNNEI. V lost 8 bases, J lost 1 base, and 11 bases lay in between. CDR3 region: CASFLGGNTEAFF. The CDR3 DNA follows: TGTGCCAGCTTCCTGGGTGGGAACACTGAAGCTTTCTTT.

The chain has TRBV6-5 and TRBJ2-7, with D perhaps matching TRBD1 or TRBD2 (5 bases each). CDR3 length: 14 amino acids. The germline V gene encodes CDR1 MNHEY and CDR2 SVGAGI. V was shortened by 6 bases and J by 1 base, with 13 bases between the two germline ends. The chain's CDR3 is CASRRDGVSYEQYF. In DNA form, the CDR3 reads TGTGCCAGCAGAAGGGACGGAGTATCCTACGAGCAGTACTTC.

The J gene is TRBJ1-6, the V gene TRBV7-2; D not certain. Per the germline V gene, CDR1 is SGHTA and CDR2 is FQGNSA. The CDR3 totals 14 residues. Deletions cut 4 bases from V and 10 bases from J, with 14 bases between. CDR3 sequence reads: CASSSRPGPSPLHF. The CDR3 DNA follows: TGTGCCAGCAGCTCCCGTCCGGGTCCATCACCCCTCCACTTT. The variable domain in full, with the rest retrieved from reference TRBV7-2 and TRBJ1-6, is GAGVSQSPSNKVTEKGKDVELRCDPISGHTALYWYRQSLGQGLEFLIYFQGNSAPDKSGLPSDRFSAERTGGSVSTLTIQRTQQEDSAVYLCASSSRPGPSPLHFGNGTRLTVT.

This sequence joins TRBV6-1 and TRBJ2-1, with D possibly TRBD2 on 5 matching bases. The V gene's germline CDR1 is MNHNS and CDR2 SASEGT. V lost 3 bases, J lost 2 bases, and 11 bases lay in between. This CDR3 is 15 amino acids long. CDR3 protein: CASSEAGVTYNEQFF. The CDR3 coding sequence is TGTGCCAGCAGTGAGGCCGGGGTAACCTACAATGAGCAGTTCTTC.